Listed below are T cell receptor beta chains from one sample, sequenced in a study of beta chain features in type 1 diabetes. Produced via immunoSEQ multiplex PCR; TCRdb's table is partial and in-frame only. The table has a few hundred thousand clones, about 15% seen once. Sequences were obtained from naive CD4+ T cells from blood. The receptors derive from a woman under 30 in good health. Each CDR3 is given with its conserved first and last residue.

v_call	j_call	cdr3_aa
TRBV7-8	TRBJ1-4	CASSLGGIGEKLFF
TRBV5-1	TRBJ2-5	CASSPEGAREETQYF
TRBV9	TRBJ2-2	CASNSLRGNGELFF
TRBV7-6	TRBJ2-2	CASSQRQGNTGELFF
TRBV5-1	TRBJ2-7	CASSLVGGHYEQYF
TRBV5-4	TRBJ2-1	CASSPLSGAYNEQFF
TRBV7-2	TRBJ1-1	CASSLVGTGMNTEAFF
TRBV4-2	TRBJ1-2	CASSQKGQGTQNYGYTF
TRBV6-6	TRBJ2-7	CASTPSKGYEQYF
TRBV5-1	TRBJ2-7	CASRRDTTYEQYF
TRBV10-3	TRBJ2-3	CAARPGQSTDTQYF
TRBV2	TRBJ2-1	CASSEFRGGEQFF
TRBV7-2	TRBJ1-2	CASTLLDRVDYGYTF
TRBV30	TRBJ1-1	CAWSSWEGRGEAFF
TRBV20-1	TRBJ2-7	CSAPEIYEQYF
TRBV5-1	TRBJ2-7	CASSQSGRYSYEQYF
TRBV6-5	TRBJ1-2	CASSGQGGYTF
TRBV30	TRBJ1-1	CAWGAGQNTEAFF
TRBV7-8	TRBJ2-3	CASSLQAGGRTDTQYF
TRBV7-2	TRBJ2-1	CASSLAPTALRSEQFF
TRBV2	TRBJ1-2	CASSAQGANYGYTF
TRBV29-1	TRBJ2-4	CSGMGGISKNIQYF
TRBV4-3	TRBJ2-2	CASSQEGDRGYTGELFF
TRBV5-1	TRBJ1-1	CASSLYGGNTEAFF
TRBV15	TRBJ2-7	CATSRDLQGPGGF
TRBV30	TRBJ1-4	CAFSPFGATNEKLFF
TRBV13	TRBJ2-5	CASSLKVPGSETQYF
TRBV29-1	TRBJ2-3	CSVDFLGASTDTQYF
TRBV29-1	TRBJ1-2	CSVGQGKGYTF
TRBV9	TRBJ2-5	CASSEFPGLADQETQYF